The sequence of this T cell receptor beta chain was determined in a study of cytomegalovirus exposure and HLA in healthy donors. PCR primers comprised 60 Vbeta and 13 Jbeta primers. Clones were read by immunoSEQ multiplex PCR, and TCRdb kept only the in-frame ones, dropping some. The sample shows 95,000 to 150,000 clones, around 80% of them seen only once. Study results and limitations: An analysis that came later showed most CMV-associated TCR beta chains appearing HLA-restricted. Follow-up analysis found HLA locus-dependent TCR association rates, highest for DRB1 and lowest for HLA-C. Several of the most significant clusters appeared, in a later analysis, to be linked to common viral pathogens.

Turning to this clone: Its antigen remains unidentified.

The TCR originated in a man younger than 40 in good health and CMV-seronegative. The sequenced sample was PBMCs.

The CDR3: CASSRRDRGGTEAFF. Here the CDR3 DNA reads TGTGCCAGCAGTCGCAGGGACAGGGGCGGCACTGAAGCTTTCTTT. This rearrangement joins TRBV27 to TRBJ1-1; 10 nucleotides match TRBD1. The V and J ends lost 5 bases and 4 bases, in that order; junction bases with no gene match: 7. Germline lookup yields CDR1 MNHEY and CDR2 SMNVEV (reference sequence). The CDR3 is 15 residues long.